These 22 T cell receptor beta chains were all obtained from the same sample, sequenced in a study of glioma-infiltrating T cells after dendritic cell vaccination. Only in-frame clones appear in the TCRdb table, and some are missing; sequencing was by immunoSEQ multiplex PCR. The sample includes 90,000 or so clones, 75% to 85% of them seen just once. Regarding time point: after dendritic cell vaccination, including at tumor progression/relapse. The sample consisted of blood, taken after dendritic cell vaccination. The receptor set was obtained from a human donor with glioblastoma.

This chain joins TRBV21-1 and TRBJ2-7; no check of the table's D call, TRBD1, against the DNA was made. TRBV21-1 counts as a pseudogene. The CDR3 is made up of 14 amino acids. CDR3 residues: CASSDGTGVFEQYF. CDR3 bases: TGTGCCAGCAGCGACGGGACAGGGGTCTTCGAGCAGTACTTC.

The V call is TRBV6-5, the J call TRBJ2-7; 9 bases fit TRBD1. Trimming cost V 2 bases and J 6 bases; bases outside gene matches: 8. CDR3 size: 15 residues. Germline V CDR1 and CDR2: MNHEY, SVGAGI. The CDR3 nucleotides read TGTGCCAGCAGTTACCCTGGACAGGGGATAGGCGAGCAGTACTTC. Protein product: CASSYPGQGIGEQYF.

This chain joins TRBV5-6 and TRBJ1-2, with TRBD1 matching 9 bases. The V gene end was trimmed by 5 bases and the J gene end by 4 bases; junction bases not matched to a gene: 9. CDR3 size: 15 residues. CDR1 SGHDT and CDR2 YYEEEE come from the germline V gene. The CDR3 loop is CASSLNPGQGYGYTF. The CDR3 coding sequence is TGTGCCAGCAGTCTGAATCCGGGACAGGGCTATGGCTACACCTTC.

CDR3 in amino acids: CASSFESGLAGVFSYNEQFF. As DNA, the CDR3 is TGTGCCAGCAGTTTCGAGTCCGGACTAGCGGGGGTATTCTCCTACAATGAGCAGTTCTTC. This chain connects TRBV28 to TRBJ2-1; 13 positions agree with TRBD2. In germline, CDR1 is MDHEN, CDR2 SYDVKM. The CDR3 covers 20 residues. V dropped 3 bases and J dropped 0; count of bases not matched to a gene: 11.

For the CDR3, the DNA is TGTGCCAGTAGTATAGCCCCTAGCGGTAGCTCCTACAATGAGCAGTTCTTC. Its protein is CASSIAPSGSSYNEQFF. The chain has TRBV19 and TRBJ2-1; 7 nucleotides align to TRBD2. The CDR3 loop spans 17 amino acids. The germline V gene has CDR1 LNHDA and CDR2 SQIVND (reference sequence). V lost 1 base, J lost 0 bases, and 6 bases stayed unmatched. Full variable domain (remainder filled in from reference TRBV19 and TRBJ2-1): DGGITQSPKYLFRKEGQNVTLSCEQNLNHDAMYWYRQDPGQGLRLIYYSQIVNDFQKGDIAEGYSVSREKKESFPLTVTSAQKNPTAFYLCASSIAPSGSSYNEQFFGPGTRLTVL.

The chain joins TRBV18 to TRBJ2-4; the D gene is possibly TRBD2 (6 bases). Looked up from germline, CDR1 is KGHSH and CDR2 is LQKENI. CDR3 length: 16 amino acids. V dropped 4 bases and J dropped 2 bases, with 15 bases sitting between them. CDR3 sequence: CASSLPRLDPKNIQYF. In DNA form, the CDR3 reads TGTGCCAGCTCACTCCCGCGACTAGACCCCAAAAACATTCAGTACTTC.

This clone has ten or more counts. The chain employs TRBV7-9 and TRBJ1-1; maybe TRBD1 (5 bases). Trimming shortened V by 1 base and J by 7 bases, and 16 bases separated the two germline ends. Per germline, CDR1 SEHNR and CDR2 FQNEAQ (reference sequence). This CDR3 is 15 amino acids long. CDR3 residues: CASSLDPGLGGEAFF. CDR3 coding DNA: TGTGCCAGCAGCTTAGACCCCGGACTCGGGGGTGAAGCTTTCTTT.

The chain employs TRBV5-1 and TRBJ2-3; a possible D gene is TRBD1 (6 bases). The CDR3 loop spans 14 amino acids. The germline CDR1 and CDR2 sequences are SGHRS and YFSETQ. V was cut by 2 bases and J by 2 bases, with 9 bases left in between. CDR3 DNA: TGCGCCAGCAGCTTAGGGACAATCACAGATACGCAGTATTTT. It specifies CASSLGTITDTQYF.

Comment on this clone: The same CDR3 can be traced to other DNA sequences in this sample. The V and J genes are TRBV7-7 and TRBJ2-3; 12 positions agree with TRBD2. The CDR3 loop spans 21 amino acids. From germline, CDR1 is SSHAT and CDR2 FNYEAQ (reference sequence). The J segment lost 1 base and the V segment lost 7 bases, leaving 21 bases of the junction unmatched. The CDR3 sequence is CASTTRFPGLAGTKGTDTQYF. CDR3 in DNA: TGTGCCAGCACCACAAGATTCCCCGGACTAGCGGGGACGAAAGGCACAGATACGCAGTATTTT.

The chain carries TRBV7-6 and TRBJ1-4; 9 bases align to TRBD1. V lost 5 bases and J lost 7; bases outside the gene matches: 5. CDR3 length: 14 amino acids. The germline CDR1 and CDR2 sequences are SGHVS and FNYEAQ. The CDR3 DNA reads TGTGCCAGCAGCAAAGGACAGGGGAGTGAAAAACTGTTTTTT. This gives the protein CASSKGQGSEKLFF.

This chain uses TRBV19 with TRBJ1-1, with a possible D match to TRBD1 (5 bases). Germline V gene sequence: CDR1 LNHDA, CDR2 SQIVND (reference sequence). V lost 5 bases to trimming and J lost 1 base, with 8 bases between them. The CDR3 has 13 residues. The CDR3: CASSSTANTEAFF. CDR3 DNA: TGTGCCAGTAGTTCGACAGCGAACACTGAAGCTTTCTTT. Filled out from reference TRBV19 and TRBJ1-1, the complete variable domain reads DGGITQSPKYLFRKEGQNVTLSCEQNLNHDAMYWYRQDPGQGLRLIYYSQIVNDFQKGDIAEGYSVSREKKESFPLTVTSAQKNPTAFYLCASSSTANTEAFFGQGTRLTVV.

This clone was detected only a few times. This sequence joins TRBV30 and TRBJ1-5; D may be TRBD1 (5 bases). The CDR3 totals 14 residues. CDR1 is GTSNPN, CDR2 SVGIG, per germline (reference sequence). V lost 2 bases and J lost 7, with 15 bases in between. For the CDR3, the DNA is TGTGCCTGGAGTCCCGGGGGTCAAAGGCAGCCCCAGCATTTT. Amino acids: CAWSPGGQRQPQHF.

The chain has TRBV7-9 and TRBJ1-2; 9 bases are a match to TRBD1. The CDR3 length is 13 residues. The V and J ends lost 5 bases and 8 bases, in that order; junction bases with no gene match: 6. Germline V gene data show CDR1 as SEHNR and CDR2 as FQNEAQ (reference sequence). This chain's CDR3 is CASSVQGAGGYTF. CDR3 sequence (DNA): TGTGCCAGCAGCGTACAGGGGGCGGGAGGCTACACCTTC.

The chain joins TRBV11-2 to TRBJ1-2; the match to TRBD1 covers 8 bases. The V segment lost 2 bases and the J segment 10 bases; nucleotides outside the gene matches: 18. The CDR3 has 17 amino acids. In germline, CDR1 is SGHAT, CDR2 FQNNGV. CDR3 protein: CASSLNGQGLTSGVYTF. Written as DNA, the CDR3 is TGTGCCAGCAGCTTAAACGGACAGGGATTAACCTCAGGCGTCTACACCTTC.

This chain connects TRBV9 to TRBJ2-7, with a tentative D call TRBD1 (6 bases). V lost 7 bases to trimming and J lost 4 bases, with 18 bases between them. The CDR3 is made up of 14 amino acids. Germline values: CDR1 SGDLS, CDR2 YYNGEE. The DNA for the CDR3 is TGTGCCAGCCAGGGGACGTGGGGATTTTACGAGCAGTACGTC. This sequence encodes CASQGTWGFYEQYV.

This chain links TRBV14 with TRBJ1-1; 7 nucleotides agree with TRBD1. The CDR3 covers 18 residues. V lost 1 base, J lost 1 base, and 12 bases stayed unmatched. CDR1 is SGHDN and CDR2 is FVKESK in the germline V gene. The CDR3 nucleotides read TGTGCCAGCAGCCAAGCAGACAGGGTGTTTCTGAGGAACACTGAAGCTTTCTTT. Translating it yields CASSQADRVFLRNTEAFF.

This sequence joins TRBV9 and TRBJ2-2, with 7 positions matching TRBD2. CDR3 length: 15 residues. Germline V gene data show CDR1 as SGDLS and CDR2 as YYNGEE. V lost 4 bases to trimming and J lost 4 bases; unmatched junction nucleotides: 7. The CDR3: CASSSTSQGTGELFF. CDR3 nucleotide sequence: TGTGCCAGCAGCTCGACTAGCCAGGGCACCGGGGAGCTGTTTTTT.

CDR3 in DNA: TGTGCCAGTAGTAACGGACTAGCGGGAGATTACAATGAGCAGTTCTTC. It specifies CASSNGLAGDYNEQFF. V is TRBV19 and J is TRBJ2-1; the match to TRBD2 covers 13 bases. V gave up 4 bases and J gave up 4 bases; unmatched junction bases: 4. There are 16 residues in the CDR3. Germline V gene lookup returns CDR1 LNHDA and CDR2 SQIVND (reference sequence).

V usage is TRBV13 and J usage is TRBJ1-4, with 10 bases that match TRBD1. The CDR3 consists of 15 residues. Looked up from germline, CDR1 is PRHDT and CDR2 is FYEKMQ (reference sequence). Trimming removed 4 bases from V and 7 bases from J; junction bases left unmatched: 6. The CDR3 is CASSWGTGAGEKLFF. Here the CDR3 DNA reads TGTGCCAGCAGCTGGGGGACAGGGGCCGGTGAAAAACTGTTTTTT.

This clone was detected a few times. V usage is TRBV6-1 and J usage is TRBJ1-3, with TRBD1 matching 8 bases. With V trimmed by 11 bases and J by 0 bases, 3 bases remained unmatched. The CDR3 is 13 residues long. The germline gives CDR1 MNHNS, CDR2 SASEGT. The CDR3 here is CAGTGGSGNTIYF. Here the CDR3 DNA reads TGTGCCGGCACAGGGGGCTCTGGAAACACCATATATTTT.

The table lists this clone with a few counts. The rearrangement joins TRBV19 to TRBJ1-2, with D possibly TRBD1 on 5 matching bases. Germline CDR1 LNHDA, CDR2 SQIVND (reference sequence). With 5 bases removed from V and 4 bases from J, the gap between germline ends came to 20 bases. CDR3 length: 16 amino acids. DNA for the CDR3: TGTGCCAGTAGTCCCTCGACGACAGCGACGGGCTATGGCTACACCTTC. Its protein product is CASSPSTTATGYGYTF.

The J gene is TRBJ2-1, the V gene TRBV27, with TRBD1 matching 8 bases. Germline loops: CDR1 MNHEY, CDR2 SMNVEV (reference sequence). The CDR3 runs to 14 residues. Trimming took 9 bases from V and 7 from J; bases not matched to a gene: 11. The CDR3 region has the DNA TGTGCCAGTAGCCAAGACAGGGGTCGTAATGAGCAGTTCTTC. Amino acids: CASSQDRGRNEQFF.